This T cell receptor (beta chain) originates from a study of regulatory and conventional T cells in RAG deficiency. Study outcomes and limitations: Shorter CDR3s in all patient subsets; >80% Treg-Tconv overlap in Omenn.

As concerns this clone: Antigen specificity is unknown.

CDR1 is LNHDA, CDR2 SQIVND, per germline (reference sequence). Trimming removed 4 bases at V and 6 bases at J, with 22 bases between. This CDR3 is 16 amino acids long. Blood CD4+ CD25-low CD127-high conventional T cells supplied the genomic DNA template. Sequencing used immunoSEQ multiplex PCR; TCRdb keeps in-frame clones, though not all of them. This sample has roughly 30,000 clones, with 95% to 96% found just once. The same sample was also studied in work on regulatory T cells. Per that study: Amplification used 52 TRBV primers and 13 TRBJ primers. Regulatory T cells showed the strongest V-J pair restriction and V/J gene skewing among patient repertoires.

Material: CD25- CD4+ T cells sorted from blood. The TCR comes from a human donor in good health. The chain carries TRBV19 and TRBJ2-7; a possible D gene is TRBD1 (6 bases). This CDR3 reads CASSTSYGTTGSEQYF. The CDR3 bases are TGTGCCAGTAGTACCTCATACGGGACAACGGGGAGCGAGCAGTACTTC.